This record covers a single TCR beta chain. This sample stems from a study of blood T cell repertoires in COVID-19. Study-level background: COVID-19 samples, acute and convalescent, were from the United States, Italy and Spain. In each case, the material was cDNA or gDNA derived from T cells, B-cell-depleted T cells, or PBMCs.

This CDR3 region has 15 residues. Trimming left V 3 bases short and J 0 bases short, with 9 bases between. Germline V gives CDR1 SNHLY, CDR2 FYNNEI. This table comes from immunoSEQ multiplex PCR, and its TCRdb copy is limited to in-frame clones, with some not included. The sample yields fewer than 130,000 clones, roughly 85% seen once. This chain joins TRBV2 and TRBJ1-3, with D uncertain. The clonotype originates from a woman aged 80 or over with active or convalescent COVID-19. Sequencing was performed on peripheral blood. The CDR3 bases are TGTGCCAGCAGTGACTCGTCGTTCTCTGGAAACACCATATATTTT. This sequence encodes CASSDSSFSGNTIYF. Supplemented by reference TRBV2 and TRBJ1-3, the full variable domain reads EPEVTQTPSHQVTQMGQEVILRCVPISNHLYFYWYRQILGQKVEFLVSFYNNEISEKSEIFDDQFSVERPDGSNFTLKIRSTKLEDSAMYFCASSDSSFSGNTIYFGEGSWLTVV.